These T cell receptor beta chains were read from a single sample in a study of cytomegalovirus exposure and HLA in healthy donors. Repertoires were generated with immunoSEQ multiplex PCR, while TCRdb's copy carries only in-frame clones and drops some. The table lists 100,000 or so clones, 60% to 80% of them singletons, with roughly 3.2% in the top ten. Sequences were obtained from PBMCs. The receptors stem from a man aged 30 to 39 in good health and CMV-seronegative. The CDR3 runs from the conserved cysteine through the conserved F or W. The order of the fields is clone size, J gene, V gene, D gene, CDR3 DNA, CDR3 protein. The D gene is left open where the match is weak. Not every row has a clone size; where given, it reads once, few, many or a size class.

-	TRBJ2-3	TRBV28	TRBD2	TGTGCCAGCAGTACCTCGTCGGGAGGAGATACGCAGTATTTT	CASSTSSGGDTQYF
-	TRBJ1-3	TRBV14	-	TGTGCCAGCAGCCAAGTGGGGCAGCGATCTGGAAACACCATATATTTT	CASSQVGQRSGNTIYF
-	TRBJ1-4	TRBV30	-	TGTGCCTGGACCCACCGAGGGGGGGCTAATGAAAAACTGTTTTTT	CAWTHRGGANEKLFF
-	TRBJ1-5	TRBV10-3	TRBD1	TGTGCCACTCGGGACAGCTCCAATCAGCCCCAGCATTTT	CATRDSSNQPQHF
-	TRBJ2-6	TRBV7-9	-	TGTGCCAGCAGCTTAGACGGCTCTGGGGCCAACGTCCTGACTTTC	CASSLDGSGANVLTF
-	TRBJ2-5	TRBV11-1	-	TGTGCCAGCAGCCCGGGACTTGGGACCCAGTACTTC	CASSPGLGTQYF
-	TRBJ2-2	TRBV7-2	TRBD2	TGTGCCAGCAGCCCCGCTAGCGGGAGGGCTACCGGGGAGCTGTTTTTT	CASSPASGRATGELFF
-	TRBJ1-1	TRBV10-3	-	TGTGCCATCAGTGAACAGAGCACCGATGAAGCTTTCTTT	CAISEQSTDEAFF
-	TRBJ2-7	TRBV7-8	TRBD2	TGTGCCAGCAGGTCCATACTAGCGGGAAGCCTCTACGAGCAGTACTTC	CASRSILAGSLYEQYF
once	TRBJ2-7	TRBV28	TRBD2	TGTGCCAGCAGTTTATCTCCTAGCGGGAACTCCTACGAGCAGTACTTC	CASSLSPSGNSYEQYF